A single sample is the source of the 27 T cell receptor beta chains below, sequenced in a study of T cell changes during pregnancy in multiple sclerosis. Produced via immunoSEQ multiplex PCR; TCRdb's table is partial and in-frame only. The sample contains approximately 40,000 clones, over 80% of which appear only once. The sample in question was CD4+ T cells from peripheral blood mononuclear cells, obtained in the third trimester of pregnancy. All receptors derive from a female donor in good health, enrolled as a control in a pregnancy study.

This chain uses TRBV10-3 with TRBJ2-7; possibly TRBD1 for D (6 bases). Per the germline V gene, CDR1 is ENHRY and CDR2 is SYGVKD. The CDR3 is 15 amino acids. The V and J ends lost 0 bases and 6 bases respectively, with 15 bases between them. Written as DNA, the CDR3 is TGTGCCATCAGTGAGTCGGCGCGGACAGCCGGCGAGCAGTACTTC. Protein: CAISESARTAGEQYF.

V is TRBV6-6 and J is TRBJ2-7; a possible D gene is TRBD2 (6 bases). Germline V gene data show CDR1 as MNHNY and CDR2 as SVGAGI (reference sequence). CDR3 length equals 14 residues. V gave up 8 bases and J gave up 4 bases, with 18 bases separating them. CDR3: CASSGVGGTYEQYF. The CDR3 coding sequence is TGTGCCAGCTCGGGGGTTGGCGGGACTTACGAGCAGTACTTC.

The count of this clone is one. V is TRBV6-5 and J is TRBJ2-7, with TRBD1 matching over 10 bases. Germline assignment: CDR1 MNHEY and CDR2 SVGAGI. This CDR3 has 15 residues. The ends lost 3 bases at V and 0 bases at J; junction bases unmatched: 2. The CDR3 loop is CASSYGTGASYEQYF. CDR3 DNA sequence: TGTGCCAGCAGTTATGGGACAGGGGCCTCCTACGAGCAGTACTTC.

This clone was recorded only once. The chain is built from TRBV29-1 and TRBJ1-2, with TRBD1 as a possible D gene (6 bases). The CDR3 consists of 14 residues. Per germline, CDR1 SQVTM and CDR2 ANQGSEA. The ends were cut back, 6 bases at V and 0 bases at J, with 14 bases in the middle. The CDR3 protein is CSVPGTQTNYGYTF. Written as DNA, the CDR3 is TGCAGCGTCCCCGGGACACAAACTAACTATGGCTACACCTTC.

The gene calls are TRBV2 and TRBJ1-5, with 7 bases identical to TRBD1. The J segment lost 6 bases and the V segment lost 6 bases, leaving 5 bases of the junction unmatched. This CDR3 contains 13 residues. Germline V gene lookup returns CDR1 SNHLY and CDR2 FYNNEI. CDR3 DNA: TGTGCCAGCAGAAATGAGGGGGCTCAGCCCCAGCATTTT. This translates into CASRNEGAQPQHF.

In its sample, this clone was seen a few times. The same CDR3 is also encoded by other DNA sequences in this sample. The chain has TRBV5-1 and TRBJ2-3, with TRBD2 matching 14 bases. Trimming cost V 4 bases and J 6 bases; bases outside gene matches: 7. Per the germline V gene, CDR1 is SGHRS and CDR2 is YFSETQ. The CDR3 covers 16 residues. The chain's CDR3 is CASSPGLAGAGDTQYF. CDR3 nucleotide sequence: TGCGCCAGCAGCCCGGGACTAGCGGGGGCGGGCGATACGCAGTATTTT.

The chain combines TRBV19 with TRBJ2-2; 7 nucleotides align to TRBD2. The CDR3 extends over 17 amino acids. V shed 5 bases and J 7 bases; nucleotides not matched to a gene: 16. Germline CDR1 is LNHDA and CDR2 is SQIVND (reference sequence). CDR3 region: CASSLIPAGRINGELFF. Written as DNA, the CDR3 is TGTGCCAGTAGTCTAATCCCAGCGGGAAGGATTAACGGGGAGCTGTTTTTT.

The chain combines TRBV5-4 with TRBJ2-2; 7 nucleotides align to TRBD1. Germline-derived CDR1 and CDR2 are SGHNT and YYREEE (reference sequence). This CDR3 has 16 amino acids. V trimming: 0 bases; J trimming: 2 bases; junction bases outside the gene matches: 4. CDR3 DNA sequence: TGTGCCAGCAGCTTGGCCAGGGGGACAAACACCGGGGAGCTGTTTTTT. Translation: CASSLARGTNTGELFF.

The V and J genes are TRBV13 and TRBJ2-3; TRBD2 matches 10 bases. Germline V gives CDR1 PRHDT, CDR2 FYEKMQ (reference sequence). CDR3 length: 16 residues. Unmatched junction bases numbered 5, after V lost 3 bases and J lost 2 bases. CDR3 bases: TGTGCCAGCAGCTTGCGACTAGCGGGTCCCACAGATACGCAGTATTTT. As protein: CASSLRLAGPTDTQYF.

The chain has TRBV11-1 and TRBJ2-7; tentative D call: TRBD1 (5 bases). Germline V gene sequence: CDR1 SGHAT, CDR2 FQDESV (reference sequence). V dropped 5 bases and J dropped 3 bases, with 8 bases sitting between them. The CDR3 runs 12 residues. The CDR3 sequence is CASSLDSYEQYF. CDR3 bases: TGTGCCAGCAGCCTCGACAGCTACGAGCAGTACTTC.

The chain joins TRBV6-5 to TRBJ2-1; 8 nucleotides agree with TRBD1. The CDR3 spans 14 residues. With 4 bases clipped from V and 8 bases from J, the junction kept 7 bases outside the gene matches. Germline V gene lookup returns CDR1 MNHEY and CDR2 SVGAGI. The CDR3 reads CASSFRDRRHEQFF. CDR3 in DNA: TGTGCCAGCAGTTTCCGGGACAGGCGGCATGAGCAGTTCTTC.

The rearrangement joins TRBV28 to TRBJ1-1; D is unclear. Trimming removed 7 bases at V and 4 bases at J, with 16 bases between. The CDR3 has 14 residues. Germline loops: CDR1 MDHEN, CDR2 SYDVKM. The CDR3, as DNA: TGTGCCAGCACTCCCGCCGGGGAGCTCACTGAAGCTTTCTTT. Its protein is CASTPAGELTEAFF.

This chain links TRBV6-1 with TRBJ1-4; D is uncertain. V lost 1 base and J 5 bases, leaving 8 bases between the germline ends. The CDR3 loop spans 14 amino acids. Germline V gene sequence: CDR1 MNHNS, CDR2 SASEGT. The CDR3 region is CASSEGASNEKLFF. The DNA of the CDR3 is TGTGCCAGCAGTGAAGGGGCATCAAATGAAAAACTGTTTTTT.

V is TRBV30 and J is TRBJ2-3, with TRBD2 matching over 8 bases. This CDR3 contains 12 residues. V shed 8 bases, J shed 4 bases, and the junction held 5 bases outside the gene matches. Germline-derived CDR1 and CDR2 are GTSNPN and SVGIG (reference sequence). DNA of the CDR3: TGTGCCCTCGGGGGGGCGGCAGATACGCAGTATTTT. Translating gives CALGGAADTQYF.

This chain uses TRBV7-8 with TRBJ2-1, with 14 bases fitting TRBD2. This CDR3 region has 16 residues. Germline assignment: CDR1 SGHVS and CDR2 FQNEAQ. The junction had 9 bases not matched to a gene; V was cut back by 5 bases and J by 9 bases. The CDR3 region is CASSKAGLAGVGEQFF. The CDR3 DNA sequence: TGTGCCAGCAGCAAAGCGGGACTAGCGGGAGTTGGTGAGCAGTTCTTC.

The rearrangement links TRBV5-4 to TRBJ2-7; D is unresolved. The V gene's germline CDR1 is SGHNT and CDR2 YYREEE (reference sequence). There are 13 residues in the CDR3. The V end was cut by 0 bases, the J end by 3 bases, with 7 bases between. CDR3 bases: TGTGCCAGCAGCTTGGCCGCAGGCTACGAGCAGTACTTC. Translation: CASSLAAGYEQYF.

The CDR3 bases are TGTGCCAGCAGTCCGACAGGTCGTTCTGGAAACACCATATATTTT. The encoded protein is CASSPTGRSGNTIYF. This chain uses TRBV6-5 with TRBJ1-3, with D tentatively TRBD1 (6 bases). Germline V gene sequence: CDR1 MNHEY, CDR2 SVGAGI. The CDR3 covers 15 residues. Trimming shortened V by 5 bases and J by 1 base, and 12 bases separated the two germline ends.

V gene TRBV19 combines with J gene TRBJ2-2, with 8 positions matching TRBD2. V was clipped by 7 bases and J by 2 bases; unmatched bases: 3. The germline V gene has CDR1 LNHDA and CDR2 SQIVND (reference sequence). The CDR3 consists of 14 residues. The CDR3 DNA is TGTGCCAGTACCCGGACTAGCAACACCGGGGAGCTGTTTTTT. This codes for CASTRTSNTGELFF.

V gene TRBV7-9 combines with J gene TRBJ2-3; 10 nucleotides align to TRBD2. In germline, CDR1 is SEHNR, CDR2 FQNEAQ (reference sequence). The CDR3 runs to 15 residues. V lost 0 bases and J lost 4; bases outside the gene matches: 1. The CDR3 here is CASSLALAGADTQYF. Here the CDR3 DNA reads TGTGCCAGCAGCTTAGCGCTAGCGGGAGCAGATACGCAGTATTTT.

The genes are TRBV5-1 and TRBJ1-4, with a tentative D call TRBD1 (6 bases). The CDR3 is made up of 13 amino acids. Between the trimmed V and J ends, which lost 4 bases and 8 bases, there was a span of 12 bases. The V gene's germline CDR1 is SGHRS and CDR2 YFSETQ. Here the CDR3 DNA reads TGCGCCAGCAGCAGGACAAGGGGGGAAAAACTGTTTTTT. Its translation is CASSRTRGEKLFF.

V gene TRBV2 combines with J gene TRBJ2-3; 9 bases match TRBD2. The ends lost 2 bases at V and 3 bases at J; junction bases unmatched: 6. The CDR3 consists of 16 residues. Looked up from germline, CDR1 is SNHLY and CDR2 is FYNNEI. The CDR3 here is CASSERGLAGTDTQYF. The CDR3 nucleotides read TGTGCCAGCAGTGAAAGGGGGCTAGCGGGAACAGATACGCAGTATTTT.

The chain recombines TRBV2 with TRBJ2-7; weak D call: TRBD1 (5 bases). Germline V gene sequence: CDR1 SNHLY, CDR2 FYNNEI. V gave up 7 bases and J gave up 0 bases, with 13 bases separating them. The CDR3 is 14 residues long. CDR3: CASIGTGYSYEQYF. DNA of the CDR3: TGTGCCAGCATCGGAACAGGATACTCCTACGAGCAGTACTTC.

The chain couples TRBV18 to TRBJ1-4; a possible D gene is TRBD1 (6 bases). The V gene's germline CDR1 is KGHSH and CDR2 LQKENI. The CDR3 runs 16 residues. Trimming took 3 bases from V and 8 from J, leaving 19 bases between them. Here the CDR3 reads CASSPAAGAASEKLFF. Written as DNA, the CDR3 is TGTGCCAGCTCACCGGCAGCAGGGGCGGCTAGCGAAAAACTGTTTTTT.

V and J are TRBV27 and TRBJ1-6; D unresolved. V lost 6 bases, J lost 0 bases, and 9 bases lay in between. The CDR3 has 15 amino acids. Germline CDR1 reads MNHEY; CDR2 reads SMNVEV (reference sequence). As DNA, the CDR3 is TGTGCCAGCAGACGCGAGAGCTCCTATAATTCACCCCTCCACTTT. Translation: CASRRESSYNSPLHF.

The gene calls are TRBV6-6 and TRBJ2-7; 7 nucleotides match TRBD2. The CDR3 extends over 12 amino acids. Germline assignment: CDR1 MNHNY and CDR2 SVGAGI (reference sequence). The trim removed 9 bases at V and 5 bases at J, leaving 7 bases unmatched. The CDR3 DNA follows: TGTGCCAGTACGACTAGCAACGACGAGCAGTACTTC. This translates into CASTTSNDEQYF.

The chain uses TRBV7-9 and TRBJ2-4; 9 nucleotides line up with TRBD1. The length of the CDR3 is 16 residues. The germline CDR1 and CDR2 sequences are SEHNR and FQNEAQ (reference sequence). V was clipped by 6 bases and J by 7 bases; unmatched bases: 13. CDR3 amino acids: CASSRQGQGGMNIQYF. CDR3 nucleotide sequence: TGTGCCAGCAGTCGCCAGGGACAGGGCGGGATGAACATTCAGTACTTC.

V gene TRBV19 combines with J gene TRBJ1-1; tentatively, D is TRBD1 (6 bases). This CDR3 region has 14 residues. CDR1 is LNHDA and CDR2 is SQIVND in the germline V gene (reference sequence). The V end was cut by 5 bases, the J end by 1 base, with 11 bases between. The CDR3 sequence is CASSVDRWNTEAFF. CDR3 coding DNA: TGTGCCAGTAGTGTCGACAGGTGGAACACTGAAGCTTTCTTT.